The 13 T cell receptor beta chains presented below share a single source sample, sequenced in a study of tumor-infiltrating lymphocytes in primary liver carcinoma. TCR beta cDNA was prepared out of approximately 470 ng total RNA by means of a constant-region primer. Three rounds of nested multiplex PCR with slightly modified ARM-PCR produced TCR beta libraries. Researchers ran the first two PCR rounds for roughly 10 cycles each with TRBV1-TRBV30 forward primers and a C-beta reverse primer. One entry per CDR3 protein results from TCRdb running MiXCR on the multiplex PCR reads. The table has about 180,000 distinct CDR3 sequences, over 45% seen once. The blood RNA (from unsorted whole blood) was obtained, and germline DNA was also extracted. Sequenced input: peripheral blood. Every receptor here comes from a man aged 35-49 years with primary liver carcinoma and hepatitis B virus infection.

This chain uses TRBV6-2 or TRBV6-3 with TRBJ2-7, with D possibly matching TRBD2 (5 bases). The germline V gene has CDR1 MNHEY and CDR2 SVGEGT. The CDR3 is 14 residues long. V lost 2 bases and J lost 2, with 10 bases in between. This CDR3 reads CASSYLGLPYEQYF. The CDR3 DNA reads as TGTGCCAGCAGTTACCTCGGACTTCCCTACGAGCAGTACTTC.

V usage is TRBV6-5 and J usage is TRBJ2-5, with D perhaps TRBD1 or TRBD2 (5 bases each). Per germline, CDR1 MNHEY and CDR2 SVGAGI. The V gene lost 2 bases and the J gene lost 9 bases, with 16 bases spanning the gap. This CDR3 region has 14 residues. The CDR3 region is CASSYGTRGMSQYF. The DNA for the CDR3 is TGTGCCAGCAGTTACGGGACGAGAGGGATGTCCCAGTACTTC.

The chain uses TRBV11-3 and TRBJ2-3; no definite D call. Germline CDR1 is SGHNT and CDR2 is YENEEA. The CDR3 covers 14 residues. Between the trimmed V and J ends, which lost 4 bases and 4 bases, there was a span of 12 bases. The CDR3 sequence is CASSSSETSDTQYF. The CDR3, as DNA: TGTGCCAGCAGCTCATCAGAGACCTCAGATACGCAGTATTTT.

The chain couples TRBV29-1 to TRBJ1-2; D not resolved. Looked up from germline, CDR1 is SQVTM and CDR2 is ANQGSEA. The length of the CDR3 is 11 residues. The ends were cut back, 4 bases at V and 5 bases at J, with 8 bases in the middle. For the CDR3, the DNA is TGCAGCGTTGGGGGAAAGTATGGCTACACCTTC. It translates to CSVGGKYGYTF.

This rearrangement joins TRBV6-1 to TRBJ2-5, with D maybe TRBD1 (5 bases). The CDR3 runs 12 residues. CDR1 is MNHNS and CDR2 is SASEGT in the germline V gene. Trimming removed 5 bases at V and 5 bases at J, with 9 bases between. The CDR3 spells CASSRRGETQYF. The CDR3 DNA sequence: TGTGCCAGCAGTAGAAGGGGCGAGACCCAGTACTTC.

The rearrangement joins TRBV6-5 to TRBJ2-3; D may be TRBD1 (6 bases). This CDR3 spans 12 amino acids. V gave up 8 bases and J gave up 3 bases, with 9 bases separating them. Germline V gene lookup returns CDR1 MNHEY and CDR2 SVGAGI. This CDR3 reads CASGQGTDTQYF. The CDR3 DNA follows: TGTGCCAGCGGTCAGGGGACAGATACGCAGTATTTT.

A note on this clonotype: This may arise from a read error, as a much more abundant clone is one base away. J is TRBJ1-2 and V is TRBV29-1; tentative D call: TRBD1 (5 bases). The germline V gene encodes CDR1 SQVTM and CDR2 ANQGSEA. There are 14 residues in the CDR3. The CDR3 DNA sequence: TGCAGCGTTGATGCGAAGGGGACGGGCTATGGCTCCACCTTC. As protein: CSVDAKGTGYGSTF.

Of note for this clonotype: An end of the junction does not agree with germline; a read error may underlie this. V gene TRBV4-2 combines with J gene TRBJ2-7, with D possibly being TRBD2 (5 bases). The CDR3 is made up of 12 amino acids. Germline CDR1 is LGHNA and CDR2 is YNFKEQ. CDR3 DNA sequence: TGTGCCAACAGCCCAGGAGGTTACGAGCAGTACTTC. This codes for CANSPGGYEQYF.

The sample holds one count of this clonotype. One junction end does not reproduce the germline sequence, and a read error may be involved. V usage is TRBV6-5 and J usage is TRBJ1-2; no clear D. There are 13 residues in the CDR3. The germline gives CDR1 MNHEY, CDR2 SVGAGI. The CDR3 region has the DNA TGTACCAGCAGAAACGACAAGGTGCACGGCTACACCTTC. This translates into CTSRNDKVHGYTF.

J is TRBJ1-6 and V is TRBV6-1; tentatively, D is TRBD1 (5 bases). Germline V gene lookup returns CDR1 MNHNS and CDR2 SASEGT. V lost 6 bases and J 8 bases, leaving 14 bases between the germline ends. There are 14 residues in the CDR3. The CDR3 region has the DNA TGTGCCAGCAGAGGGGCAGGGAAAGATTCACCCCTCCACTTT. This translates into CASRGAGKDSPLHF.

This clonotype was observed at least ten times. The chain carries TRBV11-1 and TRBJ2-3; TRBD2 aligns across 9 bases. Germline values: CDR1 SGHAT, CDR2 FQDESV (reference sequence). The V segment lost 5 bases and the J segment 5 bases; nucleotides outside the gene matches: 11. The CDR3 has 16 amino acids. The CDR3 loop reads CASSPRLAEKRDTQYF. In DNA form, the CDR3 reads TGTGCCAGCAGCCCCCGACTAGCGGAGAAACGAGATACGCAGTATTTT.

The chain uses TRBV6-1 and TRBJ1-5, with D uncertain. This CDR3 is 13 amino acids long. V shed 8 bases and J shed 4 bases, with 12 bases lying between them. CDR1 and CDR2 (germline): MNHNS, SASEGT. The CDR3 nucleotides read TGTGCCAGCCGAACGGGGATTAATCAGCCCCAGCATTTT. Its translation: CASRTGINQPQHF.

The count of this clonotype is one. The conserved phenylalanine or tryptophan is not found at the CDR3 terminus, so this likely reflects a read error. This chain connects TRBV5-5 to TRBJ2-7; a possible D gene is TRBD1 (5 bases). Germline V gene sequence: CDR1 SGHKS, CDR2 YYEKEE (reference sequence). CDR3 length equals 13 residues. In nucleotides, the CDR3 is TGTGCCAACAGCACGAGGTTGCAGGGCGAGCAGTACTCC. Translated, it gives CANSTRLQGEQYS.